These 2 T cell receptor beta chains originate from one sample sequenced in a study of cytotoxic CD8 clonotypes in ibrutinib-treated CLL. Only in-frame clones appear in the TCRdb table, and some are missing; sequencing was by immunoSEQ multiplex PCR. The sample records tens of thousands of clones, roughly 70% being singletons. Sequences were derived from PBMCs, sampled after 12 months of ibrutinib treatment. These receptors were taken from a human donor with chronic lymphocytic leukemia.

The V call is TRBV5-5, the J call TRBJ2-7; tentative D call: TRBD1 (6 bases). V lost 2 bases to trimming and J lost 0 bases, with 18 bases between them. The V gene's germline CDR1 is SGHKS and CDR2 YYEKEE (reference sequence). The CDR3 covers 17 residues. CDR3 in DNA: TGTGCCAGCAGCTTTCCGGGAACCGGGACACCCTCCTACGAGCAGTACTTC. Translated: CASSFPGTGTPSYEQYF. Complete variable domain (other parts from reference TRBV5-5 and TRBJ2-7): DAGVTQSPTHLIKTRGQQVTLRCSPISGHKSVSWYQQVLGQGPQFIFQYYEKEERGRGNFPDRFSARQFPNYSSELNVNALLLGDSALYLCASSFPGTGTPSYEQYFGPGTRLTVT.

The sample holds a few counts of this clone. The rearrangement links TRBV9 to TRBJ2-2; 8 nucleotides agree with TRBD1. The CDR3 is 15 residues long. The junction had 5 bases not matched to a gene; V was cut back by 5 bases and J by 2 bases. Germline V gives CDR1 SGDLS, CDR2 YYNGEE. The CDR3 reads CASRGTGQNTGELFF. CDR3 coding DNA: TGTGCCAGCAGAGGGACAGGCCAAAACACCGGGGAGCTGTTTTTT. The complete variable domain, with remaining parts taken from reference TRBV9 and TRBJ2-2, reads DSGVTQTPKHLITATGQRVTLRCSPRSGDLSVYWYQQSLDQGLQFLIQYYNGEERAKGNILERFSAQQFPDLHSELNLSSLELGDSALYFCASRGTGQNTGELFFGEGSRLTVL.